This T cell receptor beta chain was sequenced during a study of blood T cell repertoires in COVID-19. Germline CDR1 is SEHNR and CDR2 is FQNEAQ (reference sequence). V dropped 5 bases and J dropped 4 bases, with 18 bases sitting between them. The CDR3 has 15 amino acids. Per the study methods: Amplification of reference gene primers provided the estimated nucleated cell counts. TCRdb's copy holds only in-frame clones and misses some; the assay was immunoSEQ multiplex PCR. V and J calls and clone size come straight from that table; D and trimming were deduced from the DNA. Of over 50,000 clones detected, about 82% appear once; the ten largest clones hold approximately 12%.

The receptor was derived from a man in his sixties or seventies with active COVID-19. This chain uses TRBV7-9 with TRBJ2-7; tentative D call: TRBD1 (6 bases). The sequenced sample consisted of peripheral blood. In DNA form, the CDR3 reads TGTGCCAGCAGCCCACCGACAGGCAGAGGATACGAGCAGTACTTC. This codes for CASSPPTGRGYEQYF.